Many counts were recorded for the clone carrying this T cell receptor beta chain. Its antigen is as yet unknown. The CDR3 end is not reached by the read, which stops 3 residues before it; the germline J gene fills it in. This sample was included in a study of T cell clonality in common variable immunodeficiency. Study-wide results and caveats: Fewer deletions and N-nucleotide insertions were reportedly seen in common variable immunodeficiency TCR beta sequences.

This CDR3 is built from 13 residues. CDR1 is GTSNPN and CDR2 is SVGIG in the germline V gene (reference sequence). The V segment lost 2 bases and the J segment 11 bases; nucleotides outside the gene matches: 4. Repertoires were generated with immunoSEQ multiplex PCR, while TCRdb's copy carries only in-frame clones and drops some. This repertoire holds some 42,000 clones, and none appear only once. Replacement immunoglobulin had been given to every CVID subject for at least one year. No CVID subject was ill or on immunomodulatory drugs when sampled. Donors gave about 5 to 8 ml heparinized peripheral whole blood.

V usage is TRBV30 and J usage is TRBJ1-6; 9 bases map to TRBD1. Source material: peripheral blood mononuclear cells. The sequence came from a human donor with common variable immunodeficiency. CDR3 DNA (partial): TGTGCCTGGAGTAGGACAGGGGTAACACCC. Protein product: CAWSRTGVTP. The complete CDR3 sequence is CAWSRTGVTPLHF.